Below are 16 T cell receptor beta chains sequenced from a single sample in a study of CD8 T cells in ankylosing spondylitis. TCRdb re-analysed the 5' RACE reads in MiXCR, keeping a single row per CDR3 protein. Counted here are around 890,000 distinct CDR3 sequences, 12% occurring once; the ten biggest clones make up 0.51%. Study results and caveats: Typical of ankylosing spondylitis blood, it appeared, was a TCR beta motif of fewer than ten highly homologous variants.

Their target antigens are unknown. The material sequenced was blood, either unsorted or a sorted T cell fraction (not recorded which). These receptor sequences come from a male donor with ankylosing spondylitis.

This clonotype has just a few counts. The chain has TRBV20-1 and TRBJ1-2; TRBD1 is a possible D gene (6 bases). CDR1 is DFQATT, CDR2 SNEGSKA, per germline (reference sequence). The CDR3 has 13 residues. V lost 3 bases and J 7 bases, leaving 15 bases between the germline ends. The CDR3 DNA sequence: TGCAGTGCTAGTGAAGGGACAAGGCTTGGCTACACCTTC. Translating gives CSASEGTRLGYTF.

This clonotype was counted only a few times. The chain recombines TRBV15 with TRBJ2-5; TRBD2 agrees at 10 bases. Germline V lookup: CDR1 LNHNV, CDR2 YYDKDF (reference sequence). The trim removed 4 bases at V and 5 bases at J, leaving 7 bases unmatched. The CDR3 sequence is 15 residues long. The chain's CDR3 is CATSTSGRAGETQYF. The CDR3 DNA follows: TGTGCCACCAGCACAAGCGGGAGGGCCGGGGAGACCCAGTACTTC.

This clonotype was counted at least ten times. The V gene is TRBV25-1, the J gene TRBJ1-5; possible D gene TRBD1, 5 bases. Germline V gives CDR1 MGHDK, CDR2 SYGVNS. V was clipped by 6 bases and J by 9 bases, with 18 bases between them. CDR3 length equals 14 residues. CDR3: CASSSTSEGRPQHF. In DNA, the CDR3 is TGTGCCAGCAGCTCTACCAGCGAGGGGAGGCCCCAGCATTTT.

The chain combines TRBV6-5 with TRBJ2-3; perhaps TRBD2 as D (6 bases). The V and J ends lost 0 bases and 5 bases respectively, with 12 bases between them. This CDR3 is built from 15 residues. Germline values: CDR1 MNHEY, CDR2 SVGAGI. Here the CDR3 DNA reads TGTGCCAGCAGTTACTCGTTGAGGGGAGGAGATACGCAGTATTTT. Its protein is CASSYSLRGGDTQYF.

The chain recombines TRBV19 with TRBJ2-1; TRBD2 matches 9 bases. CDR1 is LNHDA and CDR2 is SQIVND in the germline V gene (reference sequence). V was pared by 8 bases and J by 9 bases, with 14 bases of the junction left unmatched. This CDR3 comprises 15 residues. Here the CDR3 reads CASRKVGTSTGEQFF. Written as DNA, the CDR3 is TGTGCCAGTCGTAAAGTCGGGACTAGCACAGGTGAGCAGTTCTTC.

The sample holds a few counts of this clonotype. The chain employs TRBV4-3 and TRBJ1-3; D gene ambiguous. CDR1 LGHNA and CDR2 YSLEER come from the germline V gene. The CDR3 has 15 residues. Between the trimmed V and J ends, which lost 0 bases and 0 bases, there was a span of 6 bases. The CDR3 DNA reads TGCGCCAGCAGCCAAGATCTCCTCTCTGGAAACACCATATATTTT. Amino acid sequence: CASSQDLLSGNTIYF.

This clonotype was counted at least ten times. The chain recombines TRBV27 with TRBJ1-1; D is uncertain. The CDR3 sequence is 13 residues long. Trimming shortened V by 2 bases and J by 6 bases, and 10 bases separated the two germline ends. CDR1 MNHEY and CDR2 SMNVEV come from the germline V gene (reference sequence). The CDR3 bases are TGTGCCAGCAGTTTAGTCGGGAGGTCTGAAGCTTTCTTT. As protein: CASSLVGRSEAFF.

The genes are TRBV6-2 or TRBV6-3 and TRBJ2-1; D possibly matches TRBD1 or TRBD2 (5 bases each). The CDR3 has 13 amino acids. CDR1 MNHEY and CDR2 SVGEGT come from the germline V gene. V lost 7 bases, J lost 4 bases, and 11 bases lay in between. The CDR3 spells CASTSGAYNEQFF. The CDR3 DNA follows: TGTGCCAGCACGTCCGGGGCTTACAATGAGCAGTTCTTC.

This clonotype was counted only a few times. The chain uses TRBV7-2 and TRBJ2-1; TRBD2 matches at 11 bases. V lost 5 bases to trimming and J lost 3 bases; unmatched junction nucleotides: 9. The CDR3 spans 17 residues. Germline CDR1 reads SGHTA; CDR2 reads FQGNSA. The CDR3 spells CASSPRTSGSIYNEQFF. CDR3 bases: TGTGCCAGCAGCCCCAGGACTAGCGGGTCTATCTACAATGAGCAGTTCTTC. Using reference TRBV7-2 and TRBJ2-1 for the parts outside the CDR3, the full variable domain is GAGVSQSPSNKVTEKGKDVELRCDPISGHTALYWYRQSLGQGLEFLIYFQGNSAPDKSGLPSDRFSAERTGGSVSTLTIQRTQQEDSAVYLCASSPRTSGSIYNEQFFGPGTRLTVL.

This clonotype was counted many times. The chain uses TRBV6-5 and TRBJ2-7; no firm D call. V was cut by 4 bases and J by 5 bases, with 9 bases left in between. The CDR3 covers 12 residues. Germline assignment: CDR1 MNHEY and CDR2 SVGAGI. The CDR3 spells CASSSQGNEQYF. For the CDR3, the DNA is TGTGCCAGCAGTTCTCAAGGGAACGAGCAGTACTTC.

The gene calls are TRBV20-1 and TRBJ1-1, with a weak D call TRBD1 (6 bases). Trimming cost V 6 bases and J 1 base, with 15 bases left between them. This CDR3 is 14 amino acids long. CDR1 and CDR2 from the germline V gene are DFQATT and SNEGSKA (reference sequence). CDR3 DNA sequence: TGCAGTGCGTCACTGGGGGCAGGGAACACTGAAGCTTTCTTT. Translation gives CSASLGAGNTEAFF.

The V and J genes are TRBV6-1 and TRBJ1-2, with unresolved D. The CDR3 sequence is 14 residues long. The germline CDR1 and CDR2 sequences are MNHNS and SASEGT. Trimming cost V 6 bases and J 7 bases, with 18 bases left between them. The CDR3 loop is CASSPGRAGSGYTF. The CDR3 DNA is TGTGCCAGCAGCCCCGGGAGGGCCGGGAGTGGCTACACCTTC.

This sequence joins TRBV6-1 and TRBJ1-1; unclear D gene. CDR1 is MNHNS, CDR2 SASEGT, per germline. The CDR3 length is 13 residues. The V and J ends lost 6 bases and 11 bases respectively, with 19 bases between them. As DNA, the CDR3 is TGTGCCAGCAGCCGAGGGCCTGGTTTGAATGCTTTCTTT. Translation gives CASSRGPGLNAFF.

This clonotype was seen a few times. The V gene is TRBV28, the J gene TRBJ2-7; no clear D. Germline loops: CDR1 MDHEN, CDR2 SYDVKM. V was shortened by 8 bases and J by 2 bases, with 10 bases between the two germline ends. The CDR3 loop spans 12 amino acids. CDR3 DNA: TGTGCCAGCGCAGACGGTACCTACGAGCAGTACTTC. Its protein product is CASADGTYEQYF.

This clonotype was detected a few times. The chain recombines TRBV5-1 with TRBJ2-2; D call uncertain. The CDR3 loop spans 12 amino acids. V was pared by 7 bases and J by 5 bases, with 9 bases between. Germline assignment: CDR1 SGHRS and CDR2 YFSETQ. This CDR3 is CASFDSTGELFF. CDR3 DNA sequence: TGCGCCAGCTTCGATTCAACCGGGGAGCTGTTTTTT.

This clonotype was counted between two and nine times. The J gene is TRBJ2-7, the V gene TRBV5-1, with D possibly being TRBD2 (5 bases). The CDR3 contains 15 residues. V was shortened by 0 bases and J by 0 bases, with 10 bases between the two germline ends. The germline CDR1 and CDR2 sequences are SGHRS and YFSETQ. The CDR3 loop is CASSLVQRSSYEQYF. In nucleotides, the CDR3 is TGCGCCAGCAGCTTGGTCCAGCGGTCCTCCTACGAGCAGTACTTC. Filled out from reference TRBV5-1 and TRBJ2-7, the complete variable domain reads KAGVTQTPRYLIKTRGQQVTLSCSPISGHRSVSWYQQTPGQGLQFLFEYFSETQRNKGNFPGRFSGRQFSNSRSEMNVSTLELGDSALYLCASSLVQRSSYEQYFGPGTRLTVT.